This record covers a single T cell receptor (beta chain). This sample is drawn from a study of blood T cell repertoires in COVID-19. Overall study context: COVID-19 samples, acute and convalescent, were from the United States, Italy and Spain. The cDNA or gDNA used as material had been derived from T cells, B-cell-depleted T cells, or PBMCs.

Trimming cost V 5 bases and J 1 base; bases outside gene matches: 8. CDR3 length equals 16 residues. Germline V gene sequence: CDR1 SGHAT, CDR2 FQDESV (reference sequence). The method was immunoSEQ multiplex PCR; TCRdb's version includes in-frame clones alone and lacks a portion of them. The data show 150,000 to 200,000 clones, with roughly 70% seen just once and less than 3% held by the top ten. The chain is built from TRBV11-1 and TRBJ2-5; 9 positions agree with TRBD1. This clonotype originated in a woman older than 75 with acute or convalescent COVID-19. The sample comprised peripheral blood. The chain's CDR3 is CASSQGQGLIQETQYF. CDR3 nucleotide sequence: TGTGCCAGCAGCCAGGGACAGGGACTTATCCAAGAGACCCAGTACTTC. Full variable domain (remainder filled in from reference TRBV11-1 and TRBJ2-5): EAEVAQSPRYKITEKSQAVAFWCDPISGHATLYWYRQILGQGPELLVQFQDESVVDDSQLPKDRFSAERLKGVDSTLKIQPAELGDSAMYLCASSQGQGLIQETQYFGPGTRLLVL.